This TCR beta chain was sequenced during a study of blood T cell repertoires in COVID-19. Study-level information: Some COVID-19 samples were acute and others convalescent; all came from the United States, Italy and Spain. PBMCs, B-cell-depleted T cells, or T cells provided the cDNA or gDNA that made up the material.

This CDR3 spans 14 amino acids. With 5 bases clipped from V and 8 bases from J, the junction kept 8 bases outside the gene matches. Germline V gene lookup returns CDR1 SGHTA and CDR2 FQGTGA. Cohorts were based on clinical histories the participants reported. Two consecutive negative NP/OP PCR tests, clearance, or resolved symptoms defined Cohort 3 recovery. TCRdb's table, derived via immunoSEQ multiplex PCR, lists solely in-frame clones and lacks some. The table lists around 150,000 clones, 75% to 90% of them singletons. The gene calls are TRBV7-3 and TRBJ2-1; 8 bases are a match to TRBD2. The clonotype was recovered from a woman in her sixties or seventies who had recovered from COVID-19. Sequenced: PBMCs or T cells enriched from blood (not recorded which). The CDR3 protein is CASSQRGLVDEQFF. The CDR3 bases are TGTGCCAGCAGCCAAAGGGGACTAGTAGATGAGCAGTTCTTC.